The 26 T cell receptor beta chains presented below share a single source sample, sequenced in a study of blood T cell repertoires in COVID-19. Measured with immunoSEQ multiplex PCR; TCRdb has only the in-frame clones, and not every one. The table shows approximately 140,000 clones, with roughly 83% occurring only once. The sample comprised peripheral blood. These receptor sequences come from a woman of 80 years or more with acute or convalescent COVID-19.

This chain joins TRBV2 and TRBJ2-7, with TRBD1 identical over 7 bases. CDR1 is SNHLY, CDR2 FYNNEI, per germline. This CDR3 is 13 amino acids long. Trimming removed 6 bases from V and 4 bases from J; junction bases left unmatched: 6. DNA for the CDR3: TGTGCCAGCAGGGCCGGGACAGCTTACGAGCAGTACTTC. This gives the protein CASRAGTAYEQYF.

V usage is TRBV15 and J usage is TRBJ1-5; D is ambiguous. The germline CDR1 and CDR2 sequences are LNHNV and YYDKDF (reference sequence). Trimming removed 1 base from V and 9 bases from J, with 7 bases in between. CDR3 length: 12 residues. The CDR3 sequence: CATSRAVGPQHF. DNA for the CDR3: TGTGCCACCAGCAGAGCGGTTGGGCCCCAGCATTTT.

This chain connects TRBV3-1 (or the pseudogene TRBV3-2) to TRBJ2-7; 11 positions match TRBD2. V lost 1 base and J lost 5; bases outside the gene matches: 13. Germline V gives CDR1 LGHDT, CDR2 YNNKEL (reference sequence). The CDR3 consists of 18 residues. The CDR3 DNA is TGTGCCAGCAGCCAAGCCGCCGGCCCGGGACTAGCGGCAAACGAGCAGTACTTC. Translated: CASSQAAGPGLAANEQYF.

The chain links TRBV19 to TRBJ2-7; weak D call: TRBD1 (6 bases). V was trimmed by 4 bases and J by 2 bases, leaving 15 bases between them. The germline CDR1 and CDR2 sequences are LNHDA and SQIVND (reference sequence). The CDR3 is 15 residues long. The CDR3 DNA is TGTGCCAGTAGTAGTCTGGACAGCGAAGCCTACGAGCAGTACTTC. The encoded protein is CASSSLDSEAYEQYF. Combining the CDR3 with reference TRBV19 and TRBJ2-7 gives the whole variable domain DGGITQSPKYLFRKEGQNVTLSCEQNLNHDAMYWYRQDPGQGLRLIYYSQIVNDFQKGDIAEGYSVSREKKESFPLTVTSAQKNPTAFYLCASSSLDSEAYEQYFGPGTRLTVT.

V and J are TRBV4-1 and TRBJ2-7; weak D call: TRBD1 (6 bases). Germline CDR1 and CDR2: MGHRA and YSYEKL. The CDR3 has 13 amino acids. Between the trimmed V and J ends, which lost 1 base and 3 bases, there was a span of 7 bases. CDR3 DNA: TGCGCCAGCAGCCAAGGGACAGACTACGAGCAGTACTTC. The encoded protein is CASSQGTDYEQYF.

The chain has TRBV6-2 or TRBV6-3 and TRBJ2-1, with 8 bases matching TRBD1. Looked up from germline, CDR1 is MNHEY and CDR2 is SVGEGT. The CDR3 contains 15 residues. The J segment lost 3 bases and the V segment lost 6 bases, leaving 7 bases of the junction unmatched. CDR3: CASSPGGAGYNEQFF. CDR3 nucleotides: TGTGCCAGCAGCCCAGGGGGCGCGGGCTACAATGAGCAGTTCTTC.

The chain recombines TRBV2 with TRBJ1-5, with 8 bases fitting TRBD1. Germline V CDR1 and CDR2: SNHLY, FYNNEI. The CDR3 covers 14 residues. V lost 7 bases to trimming and J lost 4 bases; unmatched junction nucleotides: 6. The DNA for the CDR3 is TGTGCCAGCACCAGGACAGGGTGGAATCAGCCCCAGCATTTT. Its protein is CASTRTGWNQPQHF.

The chain uses TRBV7-9 and TRBJ2-1; 10 nucleotides match TRBD2. The CDR3 covers 16 residues. Germline CDR1 is SEHNR and CDR2 is FQNEAQ (reference sequence). Losses at the gene ends were 7 bases for V and 8 bases for J; bases not matched to a gene: 14. The CDR3 DNA reads as TGTGCCAGCACCCTCCAGGGGGCTAGCGGGAGCCATGAGCAGTTCTTC. Translated, it gives CASTLQGASGSHEQFF.

V and J are TRBV7-6 and TRBJ2-3, with 11 bases fitting TRBD2. J gave up 4 bases and V 5 bases, and 11 bases lay outside the gene matches. The CDR3 runs to 17 residues. The V gene's germline CDR1 is SGHVS and CDR2 FNYEAQ. CDR3 DNA: TGTGCCAGCAGCCGACCCTTAGCGGGAGGGCCCCCAGATACGCAGTATTTT. This encodes CASSRPLAGGPPDTQYF.

The chain employs TRBV23-1 and TRBJ2-3; 9 bases are shared with TRBD1. TRBV23-1 is identified as an open reading frame with a role that is uncertain. Trimming at V came to 4 bases and at J to 2 bases, leaving 4 bases not matched to a gene. The CDR3 has 15 residues. The chain's CDR3 is CASSLRDRATDTQYF. DNA for the CDR3: TGCGCCAGCAGTCTCCGGGACAGGGCCACAGATACGCAGTATTTT.

The rearrangement joins TRBV27 to TRBJ2-6; 8 bases align to TRBD1. With 5 bases clipped from V and 1 base from J, the junction kept 7 bases outside the gene matches. The CDR3 totals 17 residues. The germline gives CDR1 MNHEY, CDR2 SMNVEV (reference sequence). The CDR3 is CASSRTGYSSGANVLTF. CDR3 coding DNA: TGTGCCAGCAGTAGGACAGGGTATTCATCTGGGGCCAACGTCCTGACTTTC.

The V and J genes are TRBV6-5 and TRBJ1-1, with TRBD1 matching 7 bases. Germline values: CDR1 MNHEY, CDR2 SVGAGI. Losses at the gene ends were 2 bases for V and 5 bases for J; bases not matched to a gene: 5. This CDR3 contains 14 residues. This CDR3 is CASSYEGRGTEAFF. The CDR3, as DNA: TGTGCCAGCAGTTACGAAGGCAGGGGGACTGAAGCTTTCTTT.

The chain uses TRBV3-1 (or the pseudogene TRBV3-2) and TRBJ1-1, with D tentatively TRBD1 (6 bases). Germline values: CDR1 LGHDT, CDR2 YNNKEL (reference sequence). The CDR3 extends over 18 amino acids. V was pared by 1 base and J by 0 bases, with 18 bases between. The CDR3 DNA follows: TGTGCCAGCAGCCAAGGAAGGGGGTCATTTACTATGAACACTGAAGCTTTCTTT. It specifies CASSQGRGSFTMNTEAFF.

This clone came up once. The CDR3 DNA reads TGTGCCAGCAGTTACCGTCGGTCAGGGTACACCTTC. Translating it yields CASSYRRSGYTF. The chain has TRBV6-2 or TRBV6-3 and TRBJ1-2; TRBD1 is a possible D gene (5 bases). The CDR3 spans 12 residues. Germline CDR1 is MNHEY and CDR2 is SVGEGT. V lost 2 bases and J lost 11, with 12 bases in between.

V gene TRBV12-5 combines with J gene TRBJ2-5; 10 bases line up with TRBD1. Trimming at V came to 4 bases and at J to 5 bases, leaving 10 bases not matched to a gene. The CDR3 extends over 16 amino acids. Germline assignment: CDR1 LGHNT and CDR2 FRNRAP. The CDR3 loop reads CASGSRTGGFRETQYF. CDR3 nucleotides: TGTGCTAGTGGTTCGAGGACAGGGGGTTTCAGGGAGACCCAGTACTTC.

In regard to this clone: The junction does not match germline at one end; this may be a read error. The rearrangement uses TRBV7-2 and TRBJ1-2; D may be TRBD1 (5 bases). Germline CDR1 is SGHTA and CDR2 is FQGNSA. This CDR3 comprises 14 residues. CDR3 residues: CASSPRRGNFGYTF. The CDR3 nucleotides read TGTGCCAGCAGCCCACGACGGGGGAACTTTGGCTACACCTTC.

The V call is TRBV4-1, the J call TRBJ2-3; 9 bases map to TRBD2. Germline CDR1 reads MGHRA; CDR2 reads YSYEKL. The length of the CDR3 is 15 residues. V lost 5 bases to trimming and J lost 6 bases; unmatched junction nucleotides: 9. Here the CDR3 reads CASSVTAGGLDTQYF. The CDR3, as DNA: TGCGCCAGCAGCGTGACAGCGGGGGGTCTGGATACGCAGTATTTT.

J is TRBJ1-5 and V is TRBV6-6; perhaps TRBD1 as D (5 bases). The CDR3 is 15 residues long. V was clipped by 0 bases and J by 3 bases, with 9 bases between them. The germline gives CDR1 MNHNY, CDR2 SVGAGI (reference sequence). CDR3 coding DNA: TGTGCCAGCAGTTACTCAGTCAGGGCCAATCAGCCCCAGCATTTT. Encoded protein: CASSYSVRANQPQHF.

The chain links TRBV5-1 to TRBJ2-1; the match to TRBD2 covers 10 bases. V trimming: 0 bases; J trimming: 10 bases; junction bases outside the gene matches: 13. The CDR3 length is 17 residues. Germline V CDR1 and CDR2: SGHRS, YFSETQ. The CDR3: CASSLVSGRALNEEQFF. The DNA of the CDR3 is TGCGCCAGCAGCTTGGTGAGCGGGAGGGCCTTGAATGAGGAGCAGTTCTTC.

This chain joins TRBV27 and TRBJ1-1, with 10 positions matching TRBD1. This CDR3 is built from 15 residues. V lost 1 base to trimming and J lost 10 bases; unmatched junction nucleotides: 9. Per germline, CDR1 MNHEY and CDR2 SMNVEV (reference sequence). CDR3 sequence: CASSLLGTGVIRAFF. For the CDR3, the DNA is TGTGCCAGCAGTTTATTGGGGACAGGGGTTATCAGAGCTTTCTTT.

The chain has TRBV6-5 and TRBJ1-2, with D possibly matching TRBD1 (6 bases). The CDR3 spans 13 residues. CDR1 MNHEY and CDR2 SVGAGI come from the germline V gene. The germline V and J ends were trimmed by 5 bases and 4 bases, with 11 bases remaining between them. In nucleotides, the CDR3 is TGTGCCAGCAGTCCCACAGGGATCTATGGCTACACCTTC. Protein: CASSPTGIYGYTF.

This chain connects TRBV5-1 to TRBJ1-6; 7 bases match TRBD1. The CDR3 spans 15 residues. V lost 2 bases to trimming and J lost 7 bases; unmatched junction nucleotides: 6. The V gene's germline CDR1 is SGHRS and CDR2 YFSETQ. CDR3 sequence: CASSLATGKNSPLHF. Written as DNA, the CDR3 is TGCGCCAGCAGCTTAGCGACAGGGAAAAATTCACCCCTCCACTTT.

The chain is built from TRBV5-1 and TRBJ1-4; TRBD1 agrees at 7 bases. The junction had 8 bases not matched to a gene; V was cut back by 4 bases and J by 2 bases. This CDR3 comprises 16 residues. Germline CDR1 is SGHRS and CDR2 is YFSETQ. The CDR3 sequence: CASSPPTGFTNEKLFF. In nucleotides, the CDR3 is TGCGCCAGCAGCCCCCCGACAGGGTTCACTAATGAAAAACTGTTTTTT.

This chain links TRBV4-3 with TRBJ1-6, with D maybe TRBD1 (6 bases). The length of the CDR3 is 15 residues. Germline CDR1 LGHNA, CDR2 YSLEER. V was clipped by 0 bases and J by 8 bases, with 11 bases between them. This chain's CDR3 is CASSQESGVDSPLHF. Here the CDR3 DNA reads TGCGCCAGCAGCCAAGAGTCAGGGGTTGATTCACCCCTCCACTTT.

The V gene is TRBV5-4, the J gene TRBJ2-1, with a tentative D call TRBD2 (6 bases). The V and J ends lost 1 base and 7 bases respectively, with 15 bases between them. The CDR3 length is 15 residues. Germline V CDR1 and CDR2: SGHNT, YYREEE (reference sequence). CDR3 nucleotides: TGTGCCAGCAGCTTGAGGACGGGAGTCGCGAATGAGCAGTTCTTC. Protein product: CASSLRTGVANEQFF.

The V gene is TRBV7-2, the J gene TRBJ2-3; TRBD2 aligns across 8 bases. The trim removed 1 base at V and 1 base at J, leaving 4 bases unmatched. There are 16 residues in the CDR3. From germline, CDR1 is SGHTA and CDR2 FQGNSA. In DNA form, the CDR3 reads TGTGCCAGCAGCTTAGTGGCGGGGGGCCGCACAGATACGCAGTATTTT. This encodes CASSLVAGGRTDTQYF.